This T cell receptor (beta chain) was identified during a study of chemoradiotherapy in HPV16-positive cancers. Across the study: Functional T-cell assays on a couple of HPV16-positive patients' cells defined candidate HPV-specific clones and common TCR motifs.

For this clone: Antigen unknown.

Findings of the study overall: During treatment, candidate HPV-specific clones and E7-related motifs expanded in tumor.

Measured with immunoSEQ multiplex PCR; TCRdb has only the in-frame clones, and not every one. Among more than 10,000 clones, approximately 87% were seen once, and the ten largest hold about 2.7%. The sample consisted of blood, taken from a patient who underwent chemoradiotherapy. This receptor was taken from a human donor with HPV-associated anogenital cancer.

The CDR3, as DNA: TGCGCCAGCAGCCCGGTGGGACTAGCTTCGGATACGCAGTATTTT. This codes for CASSPVGLASDTQYF. The chain is built from TRBV4-1 and TRBJ2-3; 9 bases align to TRBD2. Trimming removed 4 bases from V and 6 bases from J; junction bases left unmatched: 8. The germline V gene has CDR1 MGHRA and CDR2 YSYEKL. CDR3 length: 15 amino acids.